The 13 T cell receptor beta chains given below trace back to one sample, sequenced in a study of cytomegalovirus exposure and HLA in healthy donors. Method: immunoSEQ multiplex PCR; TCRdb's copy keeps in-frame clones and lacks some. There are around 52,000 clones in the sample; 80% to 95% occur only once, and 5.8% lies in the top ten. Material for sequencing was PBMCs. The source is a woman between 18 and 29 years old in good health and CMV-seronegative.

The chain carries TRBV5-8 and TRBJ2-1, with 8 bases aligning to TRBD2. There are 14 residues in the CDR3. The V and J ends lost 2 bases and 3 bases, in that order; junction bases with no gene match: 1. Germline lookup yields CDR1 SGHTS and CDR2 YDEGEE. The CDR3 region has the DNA TGTGCCAGCAGCTTACTAGCGGACTACAATGAGCAGTTCTTC. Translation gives CASSLLADYNEQFF.

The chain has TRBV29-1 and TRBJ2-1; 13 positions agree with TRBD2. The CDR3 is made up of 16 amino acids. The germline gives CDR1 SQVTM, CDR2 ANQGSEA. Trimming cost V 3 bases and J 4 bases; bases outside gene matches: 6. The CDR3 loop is CSVEEPTSGGYNEQFF. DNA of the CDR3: TGCAGCGTTGAGGAACCGACTAGCGGGGGGTACAATGAGCAGTTCTTC.

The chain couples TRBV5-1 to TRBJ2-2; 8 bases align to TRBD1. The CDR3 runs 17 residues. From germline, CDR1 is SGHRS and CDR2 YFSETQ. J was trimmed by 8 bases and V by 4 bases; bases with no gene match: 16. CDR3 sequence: CASSKERGTGPRGELFF. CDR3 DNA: TGCGCCAGCAGCAAGGAGCGTGGGACAGGCCCGAGAGGGGAGCTGTTTTTT.

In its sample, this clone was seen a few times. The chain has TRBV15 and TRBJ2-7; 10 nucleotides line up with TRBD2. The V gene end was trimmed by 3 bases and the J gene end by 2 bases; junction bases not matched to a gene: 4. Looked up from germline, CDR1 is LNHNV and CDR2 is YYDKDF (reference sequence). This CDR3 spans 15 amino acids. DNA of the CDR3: TGTGCCACCAGCAGTCCGGGACTAGCGACCTACGAGCAGTACTTC. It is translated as CATSSPGLATYEQYF.

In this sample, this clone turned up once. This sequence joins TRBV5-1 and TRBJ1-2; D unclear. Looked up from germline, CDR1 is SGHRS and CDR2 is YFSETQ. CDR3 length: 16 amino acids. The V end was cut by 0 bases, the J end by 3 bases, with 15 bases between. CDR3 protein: CASSLAGRSGDYGYTF. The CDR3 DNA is TGCGCCAGCAGCTTGGCCGGAAGGAGCGGCGACTATGGCTACACCTTC.

The CDR3 loop reads CASSLAQAGAGGGYTF. CDR3 DNA: TGTGCCAGCAGCTTAGCTCAGGCAGGAGCTGGAGGCGGCTACACCTTC. This chain connects TRBV7-9 to TRBJ1-2; the D is unclear. V was cut by 0 bases and J by 8 bases, with 19 bases left in between. There are 16 residues in the CDR3. From germline, CDR1 is SEHNR and CDR2 FQNEAQ (reference sequence).

CDR3 region: CASTNTFPNYGYTF. The CDR3 DNA reads as TGTGCCAGCACCAACACGTTCCCCAACTATGGCTACACCTTC. The V gene is TRBV6-5, the J gene TRBJ1-2; D is ambiguous. CDR1 is MNHEY, CDR2 SVGAGI, per germline. The CDR3 is made up of 14 amino acids. Trimming removed 7 bases at V and 2 bases at J, with 14 bases between.

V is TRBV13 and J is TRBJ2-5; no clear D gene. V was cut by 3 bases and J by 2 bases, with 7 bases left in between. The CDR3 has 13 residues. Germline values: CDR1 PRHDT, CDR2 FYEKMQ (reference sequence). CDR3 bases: TGTGCCAGCAGCTTCCCTATACAAGAGACCCAGTACTTC. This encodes CASSFPIQETQYF.

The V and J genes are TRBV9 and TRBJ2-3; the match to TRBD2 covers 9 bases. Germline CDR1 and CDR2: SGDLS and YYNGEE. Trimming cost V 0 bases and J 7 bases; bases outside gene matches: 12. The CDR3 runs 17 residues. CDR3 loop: CASSVDSPSGVLYTQYF. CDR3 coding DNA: TGTGCCAGCAGCGTAGATTCCCCTAGCGGGGTCCTGTATACGCAGTATTTT.

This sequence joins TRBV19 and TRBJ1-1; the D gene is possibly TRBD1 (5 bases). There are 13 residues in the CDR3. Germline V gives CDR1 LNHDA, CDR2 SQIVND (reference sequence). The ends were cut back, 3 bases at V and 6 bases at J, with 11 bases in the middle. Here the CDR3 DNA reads TGTGCCAGTAGTATTTTGCAGGGCCCTGAAGCTTTCTTT. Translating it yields CASSILQGPEAFF.

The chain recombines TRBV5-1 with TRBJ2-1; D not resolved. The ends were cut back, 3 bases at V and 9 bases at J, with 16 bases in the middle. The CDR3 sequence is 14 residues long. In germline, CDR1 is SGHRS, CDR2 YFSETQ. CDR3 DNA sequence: TGCGCCAGCAGCTCCTGGTATGCGAGCCGTGAGCAGTTCTTC. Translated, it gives CASSSWYASREQFF. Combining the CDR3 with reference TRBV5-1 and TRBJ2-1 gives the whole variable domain KAGVTQTPRYLIKTRGQQVTLSCSPISGHRSVSWYQQTPGQGLQFLFEYFSETQRNKGNFPGRFSGRQFSNSRSEMNVSTLELGDSALYLCASSSWYASREQFFGPGTRLTVL.

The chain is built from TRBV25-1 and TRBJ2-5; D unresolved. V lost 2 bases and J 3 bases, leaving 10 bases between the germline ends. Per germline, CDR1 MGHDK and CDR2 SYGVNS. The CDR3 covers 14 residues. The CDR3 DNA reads TGTGCCAGCAGTGAAAAGTCCAGAAAAGAGACCCAGTACTTC. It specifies CASSEKSRKETQYF.

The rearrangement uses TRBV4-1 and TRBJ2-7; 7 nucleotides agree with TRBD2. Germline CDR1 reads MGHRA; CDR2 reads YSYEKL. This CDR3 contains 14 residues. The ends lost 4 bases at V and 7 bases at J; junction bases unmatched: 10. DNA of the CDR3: TGCGCCAGCAGCCTCGCCGGGGGGTCAGGGGAGCAGTACTTC. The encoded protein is CASSLAGGSGEQYF.